Below are 20 T cell receptor beta chains sequenced from a single sample in a study of shared clonotypes between healthy human individuals. Only in-frame clones appear in the TCRdb table, and some are missing; sequencing was by immunoSEQ multiplex PCR. Here the sample spans 2 million to 3 million clones, over 85% being singletons. The material sequenced was naive CD4+ T cells from PBMCs. Subset specified: CD45RA+ positively selected. Receptor source: a man between 18 and 35 years old in good health. Some clones in this sample may be carry-over from other donors' samples.

This chain links TRBV18 with TRBJ1-1; unclear D gene. From germline, CDR1 is KGHSH and CDR2 LQKENI. The V end lost 0 bases, the J end lost 8 bases, and 13 bases lay between the germline ends. The CDR3 consists of 14 residues. CDR3 DNA: TGTGCCAGCTCACCACCGGGGAAGGTCCGGGAAGCTTTCTTT. It specifies CASSPPGKVREAFF.

As concerns this clone: The same CDR3 can be traced to other DNA sequences in this sample. The chain links TRBV15 to TRBJ2-7, with TRBD2 matching over 13 bases. The ends lost 1 base at V and 3 bases at J; junction bases unmatched: 0. Germline V CDR1 and CDR2: LNHNV, YYDKDF (reference sequence). The CDR3 totals 15 residues. DNA for the CDR3: TGTGCCACCAGCAGAGGGACTAGCGGGAGCTACGAGCAGTACTTC. This codes for CATSRGTSGSYEQYF.

As regards this clone: Within the sample, other DNA sequences also encode this same CDR3. The gene calls are TRBV30 and TRBJ1-2; perhaps TRBD1 as D (5 bases). V was trimmed by 0 bases and J by 3 bases, leaving 8 bases between them. The germline V gene has CDR1 GTSNPN and CDR2 SVGIG (reference sequence). The CDR3 has 13 amino acids. The CDR3 coding sequence is TGTGCCTGGAGTGTAGGCAGGGACTATGGCTACACCTTC. Its protein is CAWSVGRDYGYTF.

The V call is TRBV2, the J call TRBJ1-1, with D tentatively TRBD1 (6 bases). CDR1 and CDR2 from the germline V gene are SNHLY and FYNNEI. CDR3 length: 14 amino acids. Trimming left V 8 bases short and J 1 base short, with 14 bases between. The chain's CDR3 is CASAWTEPNTEAFF. Written as DNA, the CDR3 is TGTGCCAGCGCCTGGACAGAACCGAACACTGAAGCTTTCTTT.

The rearrangement joins TRBV4-2 to TRBJ2-7, with TRBD1 matching over 8 bases. There are 15 residues in the CDR3. After removal of 4 bases from V and 5 bases from J, the junction contained 10 bases not matched to a gene. Germline V gene lookup returns CDR1 LGHNA and CDR2 YNFKEQ. The CDR3 DNA follows: TGTGCCAGCAGCCGGGCCCTCGGACAGGGACACGAGCAGTACTTC. Its translation: CASSRALGQGHEQYF.

This clone was counted once. The J gene is TRBJ1-5, the V gene TRBV19; D gene uncertain. Germline lookup yields CDR1 LNHDA and CDR2 SQIVND (reference sequence). The ends were cut back, 5 bases at V and 2 bases at J, with 16 bases in the middle. This CDR3 is built from 16 residues. In DNA form, the CDR3 reads TGTGCCAGTAGTTCAAACGGGCTTAGGGGCAATCAGCCCCAGCATTTT. It specifies CASSSNGLRGNQPQHF.

Written as DNA, the CDR3 is TGTGCCAGCAGCTTTAAGTACGAGCAGTACTTC. It translates to CASSFKYEQYF. The chain employs TRBV7-9 and TRBJ2-7, with unresolved D. V gave up 3 bases and J gave up 4 bases, with 4 bases separating them. The CDR3 runs 11 residues. Germline lookup yields CDR1 SEHNR and CDR2 FQNEAQ (reference sequence).

For this clone: In the same sample, other DNA sequences code for this CDR3. The chain employs TRBV7-2 and TRBJ2-7; D may match TRBD1 or TRBD2 (5 bases each). The CDR3 is 13 residues long. CDR1 SGHTA and CDR2 FQGNSA come from the germline V gene. With 6 bases removed from V and 2 bases from J, the gap between germline ends came to 11 bases. CDR3 nucleotides: TGTGCCAGCAGTCTCTCGGGGCCCTACGAGCAGTACTTC. Translating it yields CASSLSGPYEQYF.

The rearrangement joins TRBV2 to TRBJ1-1; TRBD1 is a possible D gene (6 bases). Germline-derived CDR1 and CDR2 are SNHLY and FYNNEI. V gave up 7 bases and J gave up 0 bases, with 12 bases separating them. CDR3 length: 14 residues. CDR3 DNA sequence: TGTGCCAGCAATAAGGGGGGCTTGAACACTGAAGCTTTCTTT. Translated: CASNKGGLNTEAFF.

In this sample, this clone turned up a few times. This sequence joins TRBV7-8 and TRBJ1-5; D is ambiguous. Between the trimmed V and J ends, which lost 5 bases and 7 bases, there was a span of 21 bases. The CDR3 consists of 16 residues. Germline values: CDR1 SGHVS, CDR2 FQNEAQ. CDR3 sequence (DNA): TGTGCCAGCAGCCCCATAAGGTTCGGGATCGGGCAGCCCCAGCATTTT. This sequence encodes CASSPIRFGIGQPQHF.

The chain couples TRBV6-1 to TRBJ1-1, with 7 bases that match TRBD1. V lost 6 bases, J lost 2 bases, and 6 bases stayed unmatched. The CDR3 loop spans 14 amino acids. Germline V CDR1 and CDR2: MNHNS, SASEGT. The CDR3 region has the DNA TGTGCCAGCAGGGCGGGACAGCGAAACACTGAAGCTTTCTTT. The encoded protein is CASRAGQRNTEAFF.

The V gene is TRBV5-1, the J gene TRBJ2-1, with TRBD2 matching 12 bases. CDR3 length: 15 amino acids. Germline CDR1 SGHRS, CDR2 YFSETQ. V lost 4 bases and J lost 3; bases outside the gene matches: 2. CDR3 in DNA: TGCGCCAGCAGCCGGACTAGCGGGATCTACAATGAGCAGTTCTTC. Translation gives CASSRTSGIYNEQFF.

The chain is built from TRBV7-3 and TRBJ1-1; possible D gene TRBD1, 5 bases. The germline V and J ends were trimmed by 4 bases and 2 bases, with 11 bases remaining between them. The CDR3 has 14 residues. Germline values: CDR1 SGHTA, CDR2 FQGTGA. The CDR3 DNA is TGTGCCAGCAGCTCCCAAAGGGGAAACACTGAAGCTTTCTTT. Its protein product is CASSSQRGNTEAFF.

The CDR3 DNA follows: TGCGCCAGCAGTGAGTCGGGGGCTAGCGGGAGGGCAACAGATACGCAGTATTTT. Protein: CASSESGASGRATDTQYF. This chain uses TRBV10-2 with TRBJ2-3; 12 bases map to TRBD2. Germline V lookup: CDR1 WSHSY, CDR2 SAAADI. The CDR3 contains 18 residues. V shed 0 bases and J 3 bases; nucleotides not matched to a gene: 7.

In this sample, this clone turned up once. The genes are TRBV6-5 and TRBJ2-2, with 8 bases aligning to TRBD1. Unmatched junction bases numbered 8, after V lost 5 bases and J lost 6 bases. The CDR3 sequence is 15 residues long. The germline gives CDR1 MNHEY, CDR2 SVGAGI. Written as DNA, the CDR3 is TGTGCCAGCAGTAGGCAGGGGGCAGGGGCCGGGGAGCTGTTTTTT. This codes for CASSRQGAGAGELFF.

The chain couples TRBV5-4 to TRBJ2-3; 8 nucleotides align to TRBD2. Germline V gives CDR1 SGHNT, CDR2 YYREEE (reference sequence). The CDR3 consists of 16 residues. After removal of 0 bases from V and 3 bases from J, the junction contained 6 bases not matched to a gene. The CDR3 DNA follows: TGTGCCAGCAGCTTGGAACGGGCTAGCGGGACAGATACGCAGTATTTT. Translation gives CASSLERASGTDTQYF.

With regard to this clone: The final CDR3 position lacks the conserved phenylalanine or tryptophan, pointing to a likely read error. The J gene is TRBJ1-2, the V gene TRBV2; D gene ambiguous. The CDR3 consists of 14 residues. Germline CDR1 SNHLY, CDR2 FYNNEI. Deletions cut 2 bases from V and 3 bases from J, with 10 bases between. DNA of the CDR3: TGTGCCAGCAGTGAATTCCTGTCGGACTATGGCTACACCCTC. It translates to CASSEFLSDYGYTL.

The chain employs TRBV5-1 and TRBJ2-5, with unresolved D. Trimming cost V 2 bases and J 1 base, with 9 bases left between them. The CDR3 is made up of 14 amino acids. Looked up from germline, CDR1 is SGHRS and CDR2 is YFSETQ. CDR3 nucleotides: TGCGCCAGCAGCTTCGACGGACGCCAAGAGACCCAGTACTTC. It codes for CASSFDGRQETQYF.

This clone was observed once. V usage is TRBV19 and J usage is TRBJ2-3; D might be TRBD1 (5 bases). The germline gives CDR1 LNHDA, CDR2 SQIVND (reference sequence). The CDR3 is 12 amino acids. Trimming pared 8 bases from V and 2 bases from J, leaving 8 bases between. The DNA of the CDR3 is TGTGCCAGTCAGGGATACACAGATACGCAGTATTTT. Translated, it gives CASQGYTDTQYF.

This chain connects TRBV5-5 to TRBJ1-2; TRBD1 matches 9 bases. This CDR3 has 15 amino acids. Germline V gene sequence: CDR1 SGHKS, CDR2 YYEKEE (reference sequence). V shed 2 bases, J shed 2 bases, and the junction held 4 bases outside the gene matches. The CDR3 DNA reads as TGTGCCAGCAGCTTCTGGACAGGGGCGAACTATGGCTACACCTTC. Protein sequence: CASSFWTGANYGYTF.